The 12 T cell receptor beta chains below come from one sample, sequenced in a study of Tregs in tolerant kidney transplant recipients. This table comes from immunoSEQ multiplex PCR, and its TCRdb copy is limited to in-frame clones, with some not included. The table lists 240,000 or so clones, more than 65% of them singletons. Sequencing was performed on CD4+ T cells from blood. Source of these receptors: a human donor in good health.

J is TRBJ1-4 and V is TRBV2; D might be TRBD1 (6 bases). Germline V gene data show CDR1 as SNHLY and CDR2 as FYNNEI. CDR3 length: 15 amino acids. With 4 bases removed from V and 8 bases from J, the gap between germline ends came to 17 bases. The CDR3 nucleotides read TGTGCCAGCAGTGGGAGGGGAAGGGGGGAAGAAAAACTGTTTTTT. Amino acid sequence: CASSGRGRGEEKLFF. Looking up the rest from reference TRBV2 and TRBJ1-4 gives the full variable domain: EPEVTQTPSHQVTQMGQEVILRCVPISNHLYFYWYRQILGQKVEFLVSFYNNEISEKSEIFDDQFSVERPDGSNFTLKIRSTKLEDSAMYFCASSGRGRGEEKLFFGSGTQLSVL.

V is TRBV29-1 and J is TRBJ2-3; no definite D call. The V end lost 4 bases, the J end lost 2 bases, and 13 bases lay between the germline ends. Germline assignment: CDR1 SQVTM and CDR2 ANQGSEA. This CDR3 is 14 amino acids long. In nucleotides, the CDR3 is TGCAGCGTTGTGGTCGGCAGATCCACAGATACGCAGTATTTT. Translating gives CSVVVGRSTDTQYF.

This clone was picked up one time. The chain employs TRBV9 and TRBJ1-6; no clear D gene. Between the trimmed V and J ends, which lost 1 base and 4 bases, there was a span of 3 bases. CDR3 length: 13 residues. Germline V gene lookup returns CDR1 SGDLS and CDR2 YYNGEE. CDR3 protein: CASSVLYNSPLHF. The CDR3 bases are TGTGCCAGCAGCGTATTATATAATTCACCCCTCCACTTT.

This chain joins TRBV11-1 and TRBJ1-2; TRBD1 is a possible D gene (5 bases). Germline CDR1 is SGHAT and CDR2 is FQDESV (reference sequence). This CDR3 contains 12 residues. Trimming shortened V by 5 bases and J by 7 bases, and 11 bases separated the two germline ends. The CDR3 DNA reads as TGTGCCAGCAGCACCCAGGGTGGTGGCTACACCTTC. Translation gives CASSTQGGGYTF.

The J gene is TRBJ1-6, the V gene TRBV10-2, with D hard to call. Germline assignment: CDR1 WSHSY and CDR2 SAAADI. CDR3 length equals 16 residues. V was clipped by 2 bases and J by 4 bases, with 12 bases between them. The CDR3 coding sequence is TGCGCCAGCAGTGAGAGGCCAGCAAAATATAATTCACCCCTCCACTTT. Its protein is CASSERPAKYNSPLHF.

This clone has a handful of counts. The chain joins TRBV7-2 to TRBJ1-5, with a weak D call TRBD1 (6 bases). The CDR3 has 14 residues. V was trimmed by 4 bases and J by 2 bases, leaving 9 bases between them. Germline V gives CDR1 SGHTA, CDR2 FQGNSA. The DNA of the CDR3 is TGTGCCAGCAGCTCCCGACAGGGCAATCAGCCCCAGCATTTT. It specifies CASSSRQGNQPQHF.

This clone was picked up a small number of times. CDR3 amino acids: CASSSGRWGGTEAFF. Here the CDR3 DNA reads TGCGCCAGCAGCTCGGGACGGTGGGGTGGCACTGAAGCTTTCTTT. V and J are TRBV5-1 and TRBJ1-1; D is perhaps TRBD1 (5 bases). The germline gives CDR1 SGHRS, CDR2 YFSETQ. The V gene lost 3 bases and the J gene lost 4 bases, with 16 bases spanning the gap. There are 15 residues in the CDR3.

The rearrangement joins TRBV5-1 to TRBJ2-7, with D perhaps TRBD1 (5 bases). The CDR3 totals 15 residues. CDR1 and CDR2 (germline): SGHRS, YFSETQ. Trimming removed 2 bases at V and 5 bases at J, with 17 bases between. The CDR3 loop is CASSLGVLASDEQYF. CDR3 DNA: TGCGCCAGCAGCTTAGGGGTATTGGCGTCGGACGAGCAGTACTTC.

The chain links TRBV29-1 to TRBJ1-1, with D perhaps TRBD1 (6 bases). V was shortened by 7 bases and J by 6 bases, with 15 bases between the two germline ends. The CDR3 runs 12 residues. CDR1 and CDR2 from the germline V gene are SQVTM and ANQGSEA. The CDR3, as DNA: TGCAGCGGAACCCAGGGGTTGGCTGAAGCTTTCTTT. It codes for CSGTQGLAEAFF.

The chain carries TRBV4-1 and TRBJ2-7; TRBD1 aligns across 8 bases. The CDR3 is 16 residues long. Trimming removed 6 bases from V and 2 bases from J; junction bases left unmatched: 12. CDR1 MGHRA and CDR2 YSYEKL come from the germline V gene. CDR3 residues: CASSRVDRGSTYEQYF. The CDR3 region has the DNA TGCGCCAGCAGTCGAGTTGACAGGGGCTCAACCTACGAGCAGTACTTC.

The chain uses TRBV10-1 and TRBJ2-6; D uncertain. V lost 2 bases to trimming and J lost 0 bases, with 8 bases between them. The CDR3 sequence is 16 residues long. Germline V CDR1 and CDR2: WNHNN, SYGVQD (reference sequence). The CDR3 DNA reads as TGCGCCAGCAGTGAGGGACGGTACTCTGGGGCCAACGTCCTGACTTTC. Translation: CASSEGRYSGANVLTF.

The table lists this clone with a few counts. This chain links TRBV4-2 with TRBJ1-2; D is ambiguous. The CDR3 extends over 16 amino acids. V was pared by 0 bases and J by 1 base, with 12 bases between. Germline loops: CDR1 LGHNA, CDR2 YNFKEQ. CDR3 residues: CASSQDLRLYNYGYTF. In nucleotides, the CDR3 is TGTGCCAGCAGCCAAGATTTGCGCTTATATAACTATGGCTACACCTTC.